These T cell receptor beta chains were read from a single sample in a study of blood T cell repertoires in COVID-19. Libraries were prepared by immunoSEQ multiplex PCR; TCRdb keeps only in-frame clonotypes and omits some of them. The table shows about 480,000 clones, with approximately 90% occurring only once. Sequences were obtained from PBMCs or T cells enriched from blood (not recorded which). These receptors were collected from a woman between 40 and 50 years old who had recovered from COVID-19. CDR3s include the opening cysteine and the closing phenylalanine or tryptophan. Fields, in order: V gene, clone size, CDR3 protein. Some rows have no size entry. The others give once, few or many, or a class for an expanded clone.

v_gene: TRBV9; abundance: .; CDR3aa: CASSAGVGYEQYF
v_gene: TRBV27; abundance: .; CDR3aa: CASSTLGVNTEAFF
v_gene: TRBV19; abundance: .; CDR3aa: CASRSDRVSNQPQHF
v_gene: TRBV7-9; abundance: .; CDR3aa: CASSLVGGNEQFF
v_gene: TRBV7-2; abundance: .; CDR3aa: CASSFAGPKNIQYF
v_gene: TRBV4-1; abundance: .; CDR3aa: CASRRGVTSSDNEQFF
v_gene: TRBV18; abundance: .; CDR3aa: CASSPRTGGTTEAFF
v_gene: TRBV5-6; abundance: .; CDR3aa: CASSLGTVQETQYF
v_gene: TRBV6-5; abundance: .; CDR3aa: CASSYGGRNGYTF
v_gene: TRBV4-3; abundance: .; CDR3aa: CASSQDNLGDGYTF
v_gene: TRBV4-2; abundance: .; CDR3aa: CASSQGLAGGPRDEQFF
v_gene: TRBV7-9; abundance: once; CDR3aa: CASSPGFYEQYF
v_gene: TRBV6-2/TRBV6-3; abundance: .; CDR3aa: CASSSRRGGTDTQYF
v_gene: TRBV25-1; abundance: .; CDR3aa: CASSPPGGVGGYTF
v_gene: TRBV18; abundance: .; CDR3aa: CASSLGAGRGYGYTF
v_gene: TRBV5-1; abundance: .; CDR3aa: CASSTDRVGEKLFF
v_gene: TRBV13; abundance: .; CDR3aa: CASSHTGDPPGEAFF
v_gene: TRBV6-4; abundance: .; CDR3aa: CASSDSAERHRDLRRVLTF
v_gene: TRBV3-1/TRBV3-2; abundance: .; CDR3aa: CASSHTSRSNTGELFF
v_gene: TRBV19; abundance: .; CDR3aa: CASSTLAGDEQFF
v_gene: TRBV12-3/TRBV12-4; abundance: .; CDR3aa: CASSPGVREQYF
v_gene: TRBV19; abundance: .; CDR3aa: CASETLPLQGNQPQHF
v_gene: TRBV4-3; abundance: .; CDR3aa: CASSQERTAVHQPQHF
v_gene: TRBV5-8; abundance: .; CDR3aa: CASSFRDRDYGYTF
v_gene: TRBV7-9; abundance: .; CDR3aa: CASSPSPRTGYTGELFF
v_gene: TRBV15; abundance: .; CDR3aa: CATSRDAQEYGYTF
v_gene: TRBV20-1; abundance: .; CDR3aa: CSGGRRTEAFF
v_gene: TRBV5-4; abundance: few; CDR3aa: CASSSHPIAGTQETQYF
v_gene: TRBV3-1/TRBV3-2; abundance: .; CDR3aa: CASEGGVEAFF
v_gene: TRBV30; abundance: .; CDR3aa: CAWSDLRGFDYGYTF
v_gene: TRBV5-1; abundance: once; CDR3aa: CASSLTGRDNEKLFF
v_gene: TRBV27; abundance: .; CDR3aa: CATRWGGINEQFF
v_gene: TRBV9; abundance: many; CDR3aa: CASSVEGGQGLNEKLFF
v_gene: TRBV7-2; abundance: .; CDR3aa: CASSTLGTGEVEAFF
v_gene: TRBV11-3; abundance: .; CDR3aa: CASSSNGLAGDYEQYF
v_gene: TRBV6-5; abundance: few; CDR3aa: CASSYSRDYEQYF
v_gene: TRBV6-1; abundance: .; CDR3aa: CASSEVGGSGNTIYF
v_gene: TRBV10-3; abundance: .; CDR3aa: CAISGDSLNEKLFF
v_gene: TRBV27; abundance: .; CDR3aa: CASSLSRVGQGGFSNQPQHF
v_gene: TRBV19; abundance: .; CDR3aa: CASTSRVEAEETQYF
v_gene: TRBV5-5; abundance: .; CDR3aa: CASTPRERAGETQYF
v_gene: TRBV9; abundance: .; CDR3aa: CASSAGGGTEAFF